The present entry profiles one TCR beta chain with its context. This entry comes from a study of blood T cell dynamics during melanoma immunotherapy. Time point noted: pre-treatment baseline. Germline V gives CDR1 MDHEN, CDR2 SYDVKM. Trimming stripped 2 bases from V and 6 bases from J, with 10 bases between. CDR3 size: 13 residues. Assay: immunoSEQ multiplex PCR; the TCRdb copy retains only in-frame clones and omits some. The table has about 16,000 clones, about 89% seen once; the top ten hold 1.5% to 2%. This chain joins TRBV28 and TRBJ1-2; TRBD1 is a possible D gene (5 bases). The source of this sequence is a human donor with melanoma. Sequences were derived from blood, sampled from a patient treated with checkpoint blockade. Here the CDR3 reads CASSLGGGNGYTF. In DNA, the CDR3 is TGTGCCAGCAGTTTAGGGGGGGGAAATGGCTACACCTTC.